This T cell receptor beta chain was sequenced during a study of shared clonotypes between healthy human individuals. General study findings and limits: Naive CD4 clonotypes overlapped across a few donors at approximately 5.5%. The authors expected sequencing depth to affect clonotype sharing among donors.

Sequenced by immunoSEQ multiplex PCR; TCRdb stores in-frame clones only, minus some. The sample consists of over 750,000 clones, just over 95% of them appearing once. Turning to this clone: Its antigen is not identified.

Cells designated naive CD8 were CD45RO-negative and were positively selected for CCR7, with terminally differentiated effector memory CD45RA+ cells excluded. In germline, CDR1 is SGHRS, CDR2 YFSETQ. CDR3 length: 15 residues. Trimming removed 4 bases from V and 3 bases from J, with 17 bases in between. The specimen was naive CD8+ T cells sorted from blood. The chain has TRBV5-1 and TRBJ2-7; D may correspond to TRBD1 or TRBD2 (5 bases each). This sequence was found in a man younger than 40 in good health. The CDR3 reads CASSPSGTAHYEQYF. For the CDR3, the DNA is TGCGCCAGCAGCCCTTCTGGGACGGCTCACTACGAGCAGTACTTC. Full variable domain (rest looked up from reference TRBV5-1 and TRBJ2-7): KAGVTQTPRYLIKTRGQQVTLSCSPISGHRSVSWYQQTPGQGLQFLFEYFSETQRNKGNFPGRFSGRQFSNSRSEMNVSTLELGDSALYLCASSPSGTAHYEQYFGPGTRLTVT.